Detailed here is one TCR beta chain. CDR1 SNHLY and CDR2 FYNNEI come from the germline V gene. The CDR3 covers 13 residues. Trimming took 8 bases from V and 5 from J, leaving 15 bases between them. The data derive from a study of blood T cell repertoires in COVID-19. In the study overall: COVID-19 samples, acute and convalescent, were from the United States, Italy and Spain. PBMCs, B-cell-depleted T cells, or T cells provided the cDNA or gDNA that made up the material.

Original processing methods: Amplification of reference gene primers was used by the study to estimate nucleated cell counts. This table comes from immunoSEQ multiplex PCR, and its TCRdb copy is limited to in-frame clones, with some not included. Clone size and the V and J calls come from that table; the DNA yielded D and trimming. The data show 85,000 to 95,000 clones, 70% to 90% seen once. The chain couples TRBV2 to TRBJ1-1; D is uncertain. The receptor comes from a woman aged 80 or over with acute or convalescent COVID-19. The specimen was peripheral blood. The CDR3 DNA reads as TGTGCCAGCTCTGGGGAAGCGGGGACTGAAGCTTTCTTT. Its protein is CASSGEAGTEAFF.